The 15 T cell receptor beta chains below all came from one sample that was sequenced in a study of identical twins. In TCRdb, the 5' RACE reads were re-called with MiXCR into one record per CDR3 protein. The sample consists of hundreds of thousands of distinct CDR3 sequences, 20% to 25% of them appearing once. This sample also belongs to another study, concerning T cells expressing NK-cell markers.

Sequencing used PBMCs. The receptors were gathered from a young woman in good health.

The J gene is TRBJ1-2, the V gene TRBV20-1, with D unclear. In germline, CDR1 is DFQATT, CDR2 SNEGSKA (reference sequence). This CDR3 comprises 10 residues. The V gene lost 2 bases and the J gene lost 8 bases, with 6 bases spanning the gap. CDR3 protein: CSARSYGYTF. Written as DNA, the CDR3 is TGCAGTGCTAGATCTTACGGCTACACCTTC.

This clonotype was seen ten or more times. The chain carries TRBV20-1 and TRBJ2-7; weak D call: TRBD2 (6 bases). The CDR3 has 13 residues. Between the trimmed V and J ends, which lost 0 bases and 4 bases, there was a span of 10 bases. From germline, CDR1 is DFQATT and CDR2 SNEGSKA (reference sequence). This CDR3 reads CSARDPSAYEQYF. The CDR3 DNA reads TGCAGTGCTAGAGACCCTAGCGCTTACGAGCAGTACTTC.

This clonotype was recorded a few times. The chain recombines TRBV29-1 with TRBJ2-1, with D possibly being TRBD1 (6 bases). The CDR3 sequence is 16 residues long. Germline-derived CDR1 and CDR2 are SQVTM and ANQGSEA. V lost 0 bases to trimming and J lost 4 bases, with 16 bases between them. The CDR3 loop is CSVEDYGTNFYNEQFF. As DNA, the CDR3 is TGCAGCGTTGAAGACTACGGGACAAATTTTTACAATGAGCAGTTCTTC.

This clonotype was seen repeatedly, ten times or more. The CDR3 sequence: CATSRAADEQYF. The CDR3 bases are TGTGCCACCAGCAGAGCGGCCGACGAGCAGTACTTC. The chain combines TRBV15 with TRBJ2-7; D ambiguous. From germline, CDR1 is LNHNV and CDR2 YYDKDF (reference sequence). The CDR3 runs 12 residues. The V and J ends lost 1 base and 5 bases respectively, with 6 bases between them. Using reference TRBV15 and TRBJ2-7 for the parts outside the CDR3, the full variable domain is DAMVIQNPRYQVTQFGKPVTLSCSQTLNHNVMYWYQQKSSQAPKLLFHYYDKDFNNEADTPDNFQSRRPNTSFCFLDIRSPGLGDTAMYLCATSRAADEQYFGPGTRLTVT.

The chain joins TRBV6-1 to TRBJ1-5; 10 bases align to TRBD1. Germline CDR1 MNHNS, CDR2 SASEGT. The J segment lost 8 bases and the V segment lost 6 bases, leaving 4 bases of the junction unmatched. CDR3 size: 13 residues. CDR3 sequence reads: CASRGGQGKPQHF. The CDR3 DNA reads as TGTGCCAGCAGGGGGGGACAGGGGAAGCCCCAGCATTTT.

The chain uses TRBV6-1 and TRBJ1-4, with 9 nucleotides matching TRBD1. This CDR3 has 14 amino acids. The junction had 5 bases not matched to a gene; V was cut back by 7 bases and J by 5 bases. Germline V gene sequence: CDR1 MNHNS, CDR2 SASEGT. The DNA of the CDR3 is TGTGCCAGCAAGACAGGGGGAAACAATGAAAAACTGTTTTTT. This encodes CASKTGGNNEKLFF.

This clonotype was seen at least ten times. The gene calls are TRBV7-8 and TRBJ2-1; 8 bases agree with TRBD2. CDR1 SGHVS and CDR2 FQNEAQ come from the germline V gene. This CDR3 region has 17 residues. With V trimmed by 0 bases and J by 2 bases, 6 bases remained unmatched. CDR3 bases: TGTGCCAGCAGCTTAGCGTCCAGCGGGAGTCCCTACAATGAGCAGTTCTTC. Residues: CASSLASSGSPYNEQFF.

This clonotype occurred a few times. The J gene is TRBJ1-6, the V gene TRBV7-9; D remains unclear. CDR3 length: 15 residues. Germline V CDR1 and CDR2: SEHNR, FQNEAQ (reference sequence). Trimming cost V 5 bases and J 7 bases, with 15 bases left between them. The chain's CDR3 is CASSGPGSTNSPLHF. The CDR3, as DNA: TGTGCCAGCAGCGGCCCGGGGTCTACGAATTCACCCCTCCACTTT.

This clonotype was detected only a few times. V usage is TRBV29-1 and J usage is TRBJ1-1; D is undetermined. The CDR3 runs to 13 residues. Germline assignment: CDR1 SQVTM and CDR2 ANQGSEA. Trimming took off 6 bases at V and 4 bases at J, with 15 bases between the two ends. CDR3 sequence reads: CSVSPVSGTEAFF. The CDR3 DNA reads as TGCAGCGTCAGCCCCGTCTCCGGCACTGAAGCTTTCTTT.

V is TRBV5-4 and J is TRBJ2-3; possible D gene TRBD2, 6 bases. Trimming took 1 base from V and 2 from J, leaving 8 bases between them. This CDR3 comprises 14 residues. Germline values: CDR1 SGHNT, CDR2 YYREEE (reference sequence). CDR3 protein: CASSLRTNTDTQYF. The CDR3 nucleotides read TGTGCCAGCAGCTTGAGGACTAACACAGATACGCAGTATTTT. Full variable domain (rest looked up from reference TRBV5-4 and TRBJ2-3): ETGVTQSPTHLIKTRGQQVTLRCSSQSGHNTVSWYQQALGQGPQFIFQYYREEENGRGNFPPRFSGLQFPNYSSELNVNALELDDSALYLCASSLRTNTDTQYFGPGTRLTVL.

The J gene is TRBJ2-7, the V gene TRBV25-1, with D tentatively TRBD2 (5 bases). This CDR3 is 15 amino acids long. V was trimmed by 3 bases and J by 6 bases, leaving 18 bases between them. Germline V gives CDR1 MGHDK, CDR2 SYGVNS. The CDR3 sequence is CASSDLGVRKIEQYF. The CDR3 bases are TGTGCCAGCAGTGACCTCGGGGTCCGTAAAATCGAGCAGTACTTC.

The chain has TRBV20-1 and TRBJ2-2; D unclear. Trimming pared 2 bases from V and 2 bases from J, leaving 6 bases between. Germline loops: CDR1 DFQATT, CDR2 SNEGSKA (reference sequence). This CDR3 has 13 residues. The CDR3 spells CSARSTNTGELFF. The CDR3 nucleotides read TGCAGTGCTAGATCCACCAACACCGGGGAGCTGTTTTTT.

The chain is built from TRBV7-8 and TRBJ2-1; 11 bases align to TRBD2. J gave up 10 bases and V 3 bases, and 11 bases lay outside the gene matches. The V gene's germline CDR1 is SGHVS and CDR2 FQNEAQ. The CDR3 contains 16 residues. The CDR3 DNA sequence: TGTGCCAGCAGCTTCGATTCGATAGCGGGAGGGGGGGAGCAGTTCTTC. This gives the protein CASSFDSIAGGGEQFF.

The chain has TRBV20-1 and TRBJ1-3; D unclear. The V gene's germline CDR1 is DFQATT and CDR2 SNEGSKA (reference sequence). V was cut by 3 bases and J by 8 bases, with 11 bases left in between. This CDR3 has 12 amino acids. DNA for the CDR3: TGCAGTGCTAGTAGGAACCGAGACACCATATATTTT. It yields the protein CSASRNRDTIYF.

V is TRBV20-1 and J is TRBJ2-2; TRBD2 is a possible D gene (6 bases). Per germline, CDR1 DFQATT and CDR2 SNEGSKA (reference sequence). Trimming shortened V by 6 bases and J by 5 bases, and 13 bases separated the two germline ends. This CDR3 is built from 13 residues. CDR3 amino acids: CSATGLKTGELFF. DNA for the CDR3: TGCAGTGCGACGGGACTTAAAACCGGGGAGCTGTTTTTT.